These 6 T cell receptor beta chains originate from one sample sequenced in a study of preoperative IRX-2 immunotherapy in early breast cancer. Treatment here: preoperative locoregional IRX-2 cytokine immunotherapy. Libraries were prepared by immunoSEQ multiplex PCR; TCRdb keeps only in-frame clonotypes and omits some of them. The sample carries fewer than 35,000 clones, under 90% recorded once. Source: tumor tissue, taken after IRX-2 immunotherapy. The source is a human donor with breast cancer.

This sequence joins TRBV28 and TRBJ1-2; 7 bases are a match to TRBD1. In germline, CDR1 is MDHEN, CDR2 SYDVKM. The CDR3 runs 16 residues. After removal of 6 bases from V and 4 bases from J, the junction contained 14 bases not matched to a gene. Here the CDR3 DNA reads TGTGCCAGCAGCCCTACCGAGGGGGCTAGGATCTATGGCTACACCTTC. Amino acids: CASSPTEGARIYGYTF.

The rearrangement links TRBV25-1 to TRBJ1-6; D gene unclear. Germline lookup yields CDR1 MGHDK and CDR2 SYGVNS. There are 13 residues in the CDR3. V lost 4 bases and J 8 bases, leaving 9 bases between the germline ends. DNA for the CDR3: TGTGCCAGCAGTGTCTACAGCTATTCACCCCTCCACTTT. It is translated as CASSVYSYSPLHF.

This chain uses TRBV18 with TRBJ2-2; 7 bases match TRBD1. V shed 8 bases and J 8 bases; nucleotides not matched to a gene: 14. Germline loops: CDR1 KGHSH, CDR2 LQKENI. This CDR3 is built from 15 residues. The CDR3 protein is CASHNPGQLTGELFF. CDR3 nucleotides: TGTGCCAGCCACAACCCGGGACAGTTGACTGGGGAGCTGTTTTTT.

The rearrangement uses TRBV18 and TRBJ1-3; D not resolved. The CDR3 is made up of 15 amino acids. Germline V gives CDR1 KGHSH, CDR2 LQKENI. Between the trimmed V and J ends, which lost 3 bases and 0 bases, there was a span of 9 bases. CDR3 residues: CASSPALSSGNTIYF. For the CDR3, the DNA is TGTGCCAGCTCACCCGCCCTCTCCTCTGGAAACACCATATATTTT. Together with reference TRBV18 and TRBJ1-3, the CDR3 gives the full variable domain: NAGVMQNPRHLVRRRGQEARLRCSPMKGHSHVYWYRQLPEEGLKFMVYLQKENIIDESGMPKERFSAEFPKEGPSILRIQQVVRGDSAAYFCASSPALSSGNTIYFGEGSWLTVV.

The J gene is TRBJ2-2, the V gene TRBV18; a possible D gene is TRBD2 (5 bases). V was pared by 5 bases and J by 2 bases, with 9 bases between. Germline V gene lookup returns CDR1 KGHSH and CDR2 LQKENI. The CDR3 contains 14 residues. CDR3 nucleotides: TGTGCCAGCTCATTCGGACTCAACACCGGGGAGCTGTTTTTT. It is translated as CASSFGLNTGELFF.

This clone has just one count. J is TRBJ2-3 and V is TRBV19; 12 positions agree with TRBD2. The CDR3 runs to 15 residues. V was clipped by 3 bases and J by 3 bases; unmatched bases: 1. The germline V gene encodes CDR1 LNHDA and CDR2 SQIVND (reference sequence). The CDR3 DNA reads TGTGCCAGTAGTATCGGACTAGCGGGGACAGATACGCAGTATTTT. Its translation: CASSIGLAGTDTQYF.